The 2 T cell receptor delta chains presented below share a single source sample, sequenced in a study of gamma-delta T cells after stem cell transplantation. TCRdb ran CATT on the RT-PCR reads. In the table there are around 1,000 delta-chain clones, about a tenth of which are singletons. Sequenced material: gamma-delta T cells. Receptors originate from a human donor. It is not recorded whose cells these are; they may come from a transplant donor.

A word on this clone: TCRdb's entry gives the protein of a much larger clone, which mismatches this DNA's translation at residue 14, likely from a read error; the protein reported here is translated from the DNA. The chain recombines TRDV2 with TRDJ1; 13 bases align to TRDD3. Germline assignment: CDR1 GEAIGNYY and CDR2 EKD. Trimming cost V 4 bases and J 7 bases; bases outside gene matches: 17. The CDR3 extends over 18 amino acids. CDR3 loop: CACDSLQTGGYAPGKLIF. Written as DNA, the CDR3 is TGTGCCTGTGATAGCCTTCAAACTGGGGGATACGCTCCCGGTAAACTCATCTTT.

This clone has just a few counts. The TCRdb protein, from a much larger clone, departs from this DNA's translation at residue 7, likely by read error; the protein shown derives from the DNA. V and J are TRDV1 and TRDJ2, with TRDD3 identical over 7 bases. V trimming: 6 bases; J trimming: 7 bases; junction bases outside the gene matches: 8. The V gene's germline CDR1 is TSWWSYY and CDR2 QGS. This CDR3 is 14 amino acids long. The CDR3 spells CALGRGMGVAQLFF. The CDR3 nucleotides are TGTGCTCTTGGCCGGGGGATGGGAGTAGCACAACTCTTCTTT.